The 13 T cell receptor beta chains reported below all come from one sample, sequenced in a study of blood T cell repertoires in COVID-19. Libraries were prepared by immunoSEQ multiplex PCR; TCRdb keeps only in-frame clonotypes and omits some of them. The sample includes around 190,000 clones, more than 70% of them seen just once. The sample taken for sequencing was PBMCs or T cells enriched from blood (not recorded which). These receptors originate from a man in his forties with acute COVID-19.

The rearrangement joins TRBV5-8 to TRBJ2-7; the D gene is possibly TRBD2 (5 bases). Germline CDR1 SGHTS, CDR2 YDEGEE. This CDR3 has 10 amino acids. The CDR3 loop is CAGAVYEQYF. The CDR3 region has the DNA TGTGCGGGAGCGGTCTACGAGCAGTACTTC.

This clone was counted a single time. This chain uses TRBV19 with TRBJ1-1, with 7 bases aligning to TRBD1. V lost 7 bases to trimming and J lost 11 bases; unmatched junction nucleotides: 10. From germline, CDR1 is LNHDA and CDR2 SQIVND (reference sequence). The CDR3 runs to 12 residues. CDR3 sequence: CASTLRTGIAFF. The CDR3 DNA sequence: TGTGCCAGTACCCTAAGGACAGGTATTGCTTTCTTT.

The chain couples TRBV28 to TRBJ2-7, with D unclear. The germline CDR1 and CDR2 sequences are MDHEN and SYDVKM. V lost 5 bases to trimming and J lost 4 bases, with 12 bases between them. This CDR3 comprises 13 residues. CDR3 nucleotides: TGTGCCAGCAGTCCCGATGGAGTGTACGAGCAGTACTTC. The encoded protein is CASSPDGVYEQYF. Together with reference TRBV28 and TRBJ2-7, the CDR3 gives the full variable domain: DVKVTQSSRYLVKRTGEKVFLECVQDMDHENMFWYRQDPGLGLRLIYFSYDVKMKEKGDIPEGYSVSREKKERFSLILESASTNQTSMYLCASSPDGVYEQYFGPGTRLTVT.

There are a few counts of this clone. The rearrangement links TRBV6-5 to TRBJ2-1; no clear D. Germline values: CDR1 MNHEY, CDR2 SVGAGI. The V gene lost 6 bases and the J gene lost 0 bases, with 12 bases spanning the gap. This CDR3 has 15 residues. CDR3 in amino acids: CASRATVSSYNEQFF. CDR3 nucleotides: TGTGCCAGCAGGGCGACTGTTAGCTCCTACAATGAGCAGTTCTTC.

The V and J genes are TRBV19 and TRBJ2-7; TRBD1 aligns across 8 bases. Germline V gives CDR1 LNHDA, CDR2 SQIVND (reference sequence). The CDR3 sequence is 13 residues long. The V and J ends lost 9 bases and 4 bases, in that order; junction bases with no gene match: 8. In DNA, the CDR3 is TGTGCCAGCTCCAGGGGGCGCGGGTACGAGCAGTACTTC. Its translation: CASSRGRGYEQYF.

CDR3 loop: CASQSGTPGNIQYF. CDR3 DNA: TGTGCCAGCCAGTCCGGGACACCAGGCAACATTCAGTACTTC. V and J are TRBV28 and TRBJ2-4, with D possibly matching TRBD1 (6 bases). The V and J ends lost 8 bases and 7 bases respectively, with 18 bases between them. The germline gives CDR1 MDHEN, CDR2 SYDVKM. The CDR3 extends over 14 amino acids.

This sequence joins TRBV4-1 and TRBJ1-5, with a possible D match to TRBD1 (5 bases). V shed 4 bases and J shed 5 bases, with 9 bases lying between them. Germline lookup yields CDR1 MGHRA and CDR2 YSYEKL. The CDR3 contains 13 residues. The CDR3 region has the DNA TGCGCCAGCAGCCTCGGACAATATCAGCCCCAGCATTTT. This codes for CASSLGQYQPQHF.

This clone was picked up a small number of times. This chain connects TRBV28 to TRBJ2-1; 9 bases align to TRBD2. The CDR3 runs to 19 residues. CDR1 and CDR2 (germline): MDHEN, SYDVKM. The V segment lost 3 bases and the J segment 3 bases; nucleotides outside the gene matches: 15. The CDR3 DNA reads TGTGCCAGCAGTTTGGCCCCGACTAGCGGAAGGGGGTTCTACAATGAGCAGTTCTTC. Residues: CASSLAPTSGRGFYNEQFF. Full variable domain (outside the CDR3, taken from reference TRBV28 and TRBJ2-1): DVKVTQSSRYLVKRTGEKVFLECVQDMDHENMFWYRQDPGLGLRLIYFSYDVKMKEKGDIPEGYSVSREKKERFSLILESASTNQTSMYLCASSLAPTSGRGFYNEQFFGPGTRLTVL.

The chain employs TRBV2 and TRBJ1-1; D remains unclear. The CDR3 totals 13 residues. The germline V gene encodes CDR1 SNHLY and CDR2 FYNNEI. V lost 6 bases and J lost 5, with 13 bases in between. CDR3: CASRLEARTEAFF. DNA of the CDR3: TGTGCCAGCAGGCTAGAGGCGAGAACTGAAGCTTTCTTT.

The chain uses TRBV15 and TRBJ2-7; 7 positions agree with TRBD2. After removal of 3 bases from V and 2 bases from J, the junction contained 10 bases not matched to a gene. CDR1 is LNHNV, CDR2 YYDKDF, per germline (reference sequence). The CDR3 extends over 16 amino acids. This chain's CDR3 is CATSSTWGGNPYEQYF. The CDR3 DNA sequence: TGTGCCACCAGCAGTACTTGGGGAGGGAACCCCTACGAGCAGTACTTC.

This rearrangement joins TRBV24-1 to TRBJ2-1; D is uncertain. From germline, CDR1 is KGHDR and CDR2 SFDVKD. CDR3 length: 14 residues. V dropped 5 bases and J dropped 6 bases, with 13 bases sitting between them. The CDR3 DNA reads as TGTGCCACCAGTGTCACACAGAAAAGCAATGAGCAGTTCTTC. This sequence encodes CATSVTQKSNEQFF.

V is TRBV5-5 and J is TRBJ1-4; TRBD1 agrees at 9 bases. The germline CDR1 and CDR2 sequences are SGHKS and YYEKEE (reference sequence). Trimming at V came to 4 bases and at J to 3 bases, leaving 4 bases not matched to a gene. CDR3 length equals 15 residues. CDR3 in amino acids: CASSGTGSSNEKLFF. DNA for the CDR3: TGTGCCAGCAGCGGGACAGGGTCTTCTAATGAAAAACTGTTTTTT.

The chain carries TRBV5-1 and TRBJ1-5; no definite D call. With 3 bases removed from V and 7 bases from J, the gap between germline ends came to 11 bases. Germline V gene sequence: CDR1 SGHRS, CDR2 YFSETQ. This CDR3 has 13 amino acids. The CDR3 here is CASSYDEGQPQHF. The CDR3 bases are TGCGCCAGCAGCTACGACGAGGGACAGCCCCAGCATTTT. The full variable domain, completed using reference TRBV5-1 and TRBJ1-5, is KAGVTQTPRYLIKTRGQQVTLSCSPISGHRSVSWYQQTPGQGLQFLFEYFSETQRNKGNFPGRFSGRQFSNSRSEMNVSTLELGDSALYLCASSYDEGQPQHFGDGTRLSIL.